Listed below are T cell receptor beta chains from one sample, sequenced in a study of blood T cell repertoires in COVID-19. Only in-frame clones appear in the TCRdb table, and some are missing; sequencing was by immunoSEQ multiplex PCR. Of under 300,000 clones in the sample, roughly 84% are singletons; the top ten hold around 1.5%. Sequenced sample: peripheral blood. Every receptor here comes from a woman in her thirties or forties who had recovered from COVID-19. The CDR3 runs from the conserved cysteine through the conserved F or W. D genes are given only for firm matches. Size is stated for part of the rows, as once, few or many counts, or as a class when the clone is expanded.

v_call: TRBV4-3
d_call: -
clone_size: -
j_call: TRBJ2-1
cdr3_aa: CASSQGANDEQFF
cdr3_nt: TGCGCCAGCAGCCAAGGAGCGAATGATGAGCAGTTCTTC

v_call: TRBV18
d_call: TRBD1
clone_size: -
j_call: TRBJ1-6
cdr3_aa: CASSAGQGEDSPLHF
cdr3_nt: TGTGCCAGCTCAGCCGGACAGGGTGAGGATTCACCCCTCCACTTT

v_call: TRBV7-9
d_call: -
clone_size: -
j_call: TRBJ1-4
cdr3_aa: CASSLVMGAGEKLFF
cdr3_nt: TGTGCCAGCAGCTTAGTGATGGGGGCTGGTGAAAAACTGTTTTTT

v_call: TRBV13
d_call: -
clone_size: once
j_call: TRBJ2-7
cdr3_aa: CASSFGSMVEQYF
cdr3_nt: TGTGCCAGCAGCTTCGGGAGTATGGTCGAGCAGTACTTC

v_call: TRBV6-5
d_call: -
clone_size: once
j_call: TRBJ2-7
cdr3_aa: CASRPDRIYEQYF
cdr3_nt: TGTGCCAGCAGGCCCGACAGAATCTACGAGCAGTACTTC

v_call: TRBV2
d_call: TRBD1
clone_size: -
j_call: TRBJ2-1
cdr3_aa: CASSRTGEYNEQFF
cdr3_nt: TGTGCCAGCAGCAGGACAGGGGAATACAATGAGCAGTTCTTC

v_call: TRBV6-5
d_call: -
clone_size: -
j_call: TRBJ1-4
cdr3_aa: CASSLGAPEEKLFF
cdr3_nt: TGTGCCAGCAGTTTGGGGGCGCCGGAAGAAAAACTGTTTTTT

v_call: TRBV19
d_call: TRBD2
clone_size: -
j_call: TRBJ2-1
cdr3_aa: CASRRLAGGLAYNEQFF
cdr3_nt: TGTGCCAGTAGGCGGCTAGCGGGGGGCCTAGCCTACAATGAGCAGTTCTTC

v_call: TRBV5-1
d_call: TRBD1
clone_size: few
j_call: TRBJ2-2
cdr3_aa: CASNNRGTGELFF
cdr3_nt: TGCGCCAGCAACAACAGGGGCACCGGGGAGCTGTTTTTT

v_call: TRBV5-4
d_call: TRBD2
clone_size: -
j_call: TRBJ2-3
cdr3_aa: CASSLSGGLVLDTQYF
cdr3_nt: TGTGCCAGCAGCTTGAGCGGGGGTTTAGTTTTGGATACGCAGTATTTT

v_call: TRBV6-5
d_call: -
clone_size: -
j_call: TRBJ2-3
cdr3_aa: CASSYSNQDSYTQYF
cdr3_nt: TGTGCCAGCAGTTACTCGAACCAAGACAGTTATACGCAGTATTTT

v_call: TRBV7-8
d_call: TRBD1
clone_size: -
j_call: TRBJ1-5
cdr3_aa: CASTLIGMTGDQPQHF
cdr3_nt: TGTGCCAGCACCCTCATAGGGATGACAGGGGATCAGCCCCAGCATTTT

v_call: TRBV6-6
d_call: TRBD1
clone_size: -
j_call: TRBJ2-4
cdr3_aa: CASSPKEQGLLLLAKNIQYF
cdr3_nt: TGTGCCAGCAGTCCCAAGGAACAGGGGCTTCTTCTATTAGCCAAAAACATTCAGTACTTC

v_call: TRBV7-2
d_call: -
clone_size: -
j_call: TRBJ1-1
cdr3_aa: CASSLAGGNTEAFF
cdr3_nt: TGTGCCAGCAGCTTAGCGGGGGGGAACACTGAAGCTTTCTTT

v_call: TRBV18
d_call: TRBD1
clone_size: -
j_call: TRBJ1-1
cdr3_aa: CASSPRRQGGLNTEAFF
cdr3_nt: TGTGCCAGCTCACCACGACGACAGGGGGGATTGAACACTGAAGCTTTCTTT

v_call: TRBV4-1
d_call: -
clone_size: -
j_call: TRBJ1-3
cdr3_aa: CASSQQETGGNTIYF
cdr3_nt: TGCGCCAGCAGCCAACAGGAAACAGGTGGAAACACCATATATTTT

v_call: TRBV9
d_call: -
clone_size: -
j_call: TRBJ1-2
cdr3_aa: CASSVASGEQTPYGYTF
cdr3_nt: TGTGCCAGCAGCGTAGCGTCGGGGGAGCAAACTCCGTATGGCTACACCTTC

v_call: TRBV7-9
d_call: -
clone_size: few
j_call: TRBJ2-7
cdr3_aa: CASSLGSRTGEQYF
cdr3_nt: TGTGCCAGCAGCTTAGGGTCACGAACGGGGGAGCAGTACTTC

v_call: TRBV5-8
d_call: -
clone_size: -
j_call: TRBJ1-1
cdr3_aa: CASSFGTMNTEAFF
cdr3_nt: TGTGCCAGCAGCTTTGGGACTATGAACACTGAAGCTTTCTTT

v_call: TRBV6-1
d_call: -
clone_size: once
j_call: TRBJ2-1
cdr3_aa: CASRGTGYNEQFF
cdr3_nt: TGTGCCAGCAGGGGCACAGGCTACAATGAGCAGTTCTTC

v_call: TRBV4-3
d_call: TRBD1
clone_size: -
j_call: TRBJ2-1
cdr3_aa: CASSHRTGNEQFF
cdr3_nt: TGCGCCAGCAGCCACCGGACAGGCAATGAGCAGTTCTTC

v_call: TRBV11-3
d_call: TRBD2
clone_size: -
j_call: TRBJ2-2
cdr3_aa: CASSRAGTSGTGELFF
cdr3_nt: TGTGCCAGCAGCCGTGCGGGGACTAGCGGTACCGGGGAGCTGTTTTTT

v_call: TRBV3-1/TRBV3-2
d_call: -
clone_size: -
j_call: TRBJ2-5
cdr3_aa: CASSQDPGRQETQYF
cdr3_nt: TGTGCCAGCAGCCAAGACCCAGGTAGACAAGAGACCCAGTACTTC

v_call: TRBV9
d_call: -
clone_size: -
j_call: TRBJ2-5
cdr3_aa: CASSLDITRGFQETQYF
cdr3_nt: TGTGCCAGCAGCCTAGATATTACGCGCGGATTCCAAGAGACCCAGTACTTC

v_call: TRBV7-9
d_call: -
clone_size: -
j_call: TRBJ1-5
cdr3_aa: CASSLGLSNQPQHF
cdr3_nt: TGTGCCAGCAGCTTGGGCCTAAGTAATCAGCCCCAGCATTTT

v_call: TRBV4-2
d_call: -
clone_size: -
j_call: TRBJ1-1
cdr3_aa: CASSQVTGTEAFF
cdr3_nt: TGTGCCAGCAGCCAAGTAACGGGGACTGAAGCTTTCTTT

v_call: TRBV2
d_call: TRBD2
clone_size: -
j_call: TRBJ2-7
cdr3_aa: CASSEALGSGENYEQYF
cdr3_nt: TGTGCCAGCAGTGAAGCGCTTGGTAGCGGGGAAAACTACGAGCAGTACTTC

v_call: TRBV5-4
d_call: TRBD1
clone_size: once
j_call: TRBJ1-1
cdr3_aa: CASNSRQGLNTEAFF
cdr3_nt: TGTGCCAGCAACTCGAGACAGGGGCTGAACACTGAAGCTTTCTTT

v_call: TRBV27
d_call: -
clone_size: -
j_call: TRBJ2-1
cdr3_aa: CASSPFTADREQFF
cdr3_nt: TGTGCCAGCAGTCCCTTCACCGCCGACAGAGAGCAGTTCTTC

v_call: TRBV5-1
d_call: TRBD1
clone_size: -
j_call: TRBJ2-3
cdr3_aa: CASTRQGQGTDTQYF
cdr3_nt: TGCGCCAGCACCAGGCAGGGACAGGGGACAGATACGCAGTATTTT

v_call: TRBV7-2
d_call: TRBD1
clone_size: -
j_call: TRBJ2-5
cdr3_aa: CASSEQGAGETQYF
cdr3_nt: TGTGCCAGCAGCGAACAGGGGGCGGGGGAGACCCAGTACTTC

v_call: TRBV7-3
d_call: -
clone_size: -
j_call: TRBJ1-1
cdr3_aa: CASSLQMNTEAFF
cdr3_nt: TGTGCCAGCAGCTTGCAGATGAACACTGAAGCTTTCTTT

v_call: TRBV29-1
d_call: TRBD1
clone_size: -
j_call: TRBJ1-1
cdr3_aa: CSVMIQGANTEAFF
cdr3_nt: TGCAGCGTTATGATACAGGGGGCGAACACTGAAGCTTTCTTT

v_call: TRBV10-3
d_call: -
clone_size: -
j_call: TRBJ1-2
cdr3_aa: CAISEYSSNYGYTF
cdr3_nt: TGTGCCATCAGTGAGTACAGCAGCAACTATGGCTACACCTTC

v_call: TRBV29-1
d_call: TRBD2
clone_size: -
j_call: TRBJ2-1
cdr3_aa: CSVGTSGGDSTYNEQFF
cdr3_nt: TGCAGCGTTGGGACTAGCGGGGGGGACTCTACCTACAATGAGCAGTTCTTC

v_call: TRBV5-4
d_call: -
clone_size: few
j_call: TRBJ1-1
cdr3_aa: CASSSGSSIGTEAFF
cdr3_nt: TGTGCCAGCAGCTCTGGTAGTAGTATCGGCACTGAAGCTTTCTTT

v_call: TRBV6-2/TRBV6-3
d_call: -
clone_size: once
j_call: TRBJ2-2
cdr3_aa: CASSRTSNTGELFF
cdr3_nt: TGTGCCAGCAGTCGTACATCGAACACCGGGGAGCTGTTTTTT

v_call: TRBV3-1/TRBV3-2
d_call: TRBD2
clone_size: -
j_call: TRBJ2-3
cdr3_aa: CASSRAGVLTDTQYF
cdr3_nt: TGTGCCAGCAGCCGCGCGGGGGTTCTCACAGATACGCAGTATTTT

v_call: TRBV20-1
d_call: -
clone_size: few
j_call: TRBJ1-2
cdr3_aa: CSASSSSAGGYTF
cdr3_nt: TGCAGTGCTAGTAGCAGCTCGGCAGGGGGCTACACCTTC

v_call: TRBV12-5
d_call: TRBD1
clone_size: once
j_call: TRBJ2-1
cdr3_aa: CASGSGTGVDEQFF
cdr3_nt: TGTGCTAGTGGTTCCGGGACAGGGGTGGATGAGCAGTTCTTC

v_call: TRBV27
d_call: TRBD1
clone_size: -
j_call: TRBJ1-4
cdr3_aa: CASKGTGANEKLFF
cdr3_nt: TGTGCCAGCAAAGGGACAGGGGCAAATGAAAAACTGTTTTTT

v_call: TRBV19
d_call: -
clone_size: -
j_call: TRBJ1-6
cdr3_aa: CASSIRQGNSPLHF
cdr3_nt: TGTGCCAGTAGTATAAGGCAGGGGAATTCACCCCTCCACTTT

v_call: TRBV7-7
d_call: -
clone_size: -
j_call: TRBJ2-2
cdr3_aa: CASSLNPGLQTGELFF
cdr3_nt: TGTGCTAGCAGCCTTAACCCGGGACTGCAAACCGGGGAGCTGTTTTTT

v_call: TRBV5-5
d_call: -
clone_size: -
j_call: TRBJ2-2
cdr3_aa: CASSLELTVTGELFF
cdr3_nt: TGTGCCAGCAGCTTGGAGTTAACTGTTACCGGGGAGCTGTTTTTT

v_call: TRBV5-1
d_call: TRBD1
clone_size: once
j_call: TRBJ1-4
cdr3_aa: CASSRGDRDNEKLFF
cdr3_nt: TGCGCCAGCAGCCGAGGGGACAGAGATAATGAAAAACTGTTTTTT

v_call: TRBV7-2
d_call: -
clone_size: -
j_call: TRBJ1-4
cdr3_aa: CASSLVGQLNEKLFF
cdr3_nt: TGTGCCAGCAGCTTAGTTGGGCAGCTTAATGAAAAACTGTTTTTT

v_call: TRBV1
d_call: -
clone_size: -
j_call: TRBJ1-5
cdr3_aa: CTSSLLHNQPQHF
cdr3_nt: TGCACCAGCAGCCTCTTACACAATCAGCCCCAGCATTTT

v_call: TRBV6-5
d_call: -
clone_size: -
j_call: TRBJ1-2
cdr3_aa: CASSYSSGSYGYTF
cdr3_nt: TGTGCCAGCAGTTACTCGAGCGGCAGCTATGGCTACACCTTC

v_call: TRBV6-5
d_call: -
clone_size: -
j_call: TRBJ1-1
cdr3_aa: CASAREMNTEAFF
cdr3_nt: TGTGCCAGTGCCAGGGAAATGAACACTGAAGCTTTCTTT

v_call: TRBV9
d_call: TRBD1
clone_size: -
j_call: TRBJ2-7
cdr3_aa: CASSPGQAPTYEQYF
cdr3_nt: TGTGCCAGCAGCCCAGGACAGGCCCCAACCTACGAGCAGTACTTC

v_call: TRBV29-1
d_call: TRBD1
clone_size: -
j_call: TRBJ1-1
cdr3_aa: CSVSQGDTEAFF
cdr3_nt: TGCAGCGTTTCCCAGGGGGACACTGAAGCTTTCTTT

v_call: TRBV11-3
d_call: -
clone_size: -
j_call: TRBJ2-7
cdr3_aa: CASSLSRSSYEQYF
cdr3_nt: TGTGCCAGCAGCTTATCTCGTTCCTCCTACGAGCAGTACTTC

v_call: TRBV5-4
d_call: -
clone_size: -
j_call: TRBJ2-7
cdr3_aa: CASSAGPTYEQYF
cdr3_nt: TGTGCCAGCAGCGCGGGACCAACCTACGAGCAGTACTTC

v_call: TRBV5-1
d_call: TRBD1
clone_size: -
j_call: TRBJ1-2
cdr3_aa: CASSFRPGQGAYGYTF
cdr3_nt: TGCGCCAGCAGTTTTCGGCCGGGACAGGGGGCCTATGGCTACACCTTC

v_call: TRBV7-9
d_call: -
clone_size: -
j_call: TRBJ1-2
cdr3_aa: CASSLAENGYTF
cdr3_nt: TGTGCCAGCAGCTTAGCCGAGAATGGCTACACCTTC

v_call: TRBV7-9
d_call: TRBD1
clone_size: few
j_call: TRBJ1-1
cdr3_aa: CASSSEGATAFF
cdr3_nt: TGTGCCAGCAGCTCTGAGGGGGCGACGGCTTTCTTT

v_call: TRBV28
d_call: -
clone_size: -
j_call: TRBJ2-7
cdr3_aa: CASSSAGSSYEQYF
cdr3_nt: TGTGCCAGCAGTTCGGCAGGTTCCTCCTACGAGCAGTACTTC

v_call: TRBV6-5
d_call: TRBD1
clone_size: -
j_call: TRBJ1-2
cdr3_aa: CASSYRDRDSGYTF
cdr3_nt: TGTGCCAGCAGTTACCGGGACAGGGATTCTGGCTACACCTTC

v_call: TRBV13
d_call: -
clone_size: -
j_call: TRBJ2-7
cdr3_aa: CASSLGHRVGRHEQYF
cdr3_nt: TGTGCCAGCAGCTTGGGGCACAGGGTTGGCCGCCACGAGCAGTACTTC

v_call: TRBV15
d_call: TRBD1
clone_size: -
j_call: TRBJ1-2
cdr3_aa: CATSSGGTGYYGYTF
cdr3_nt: TGTGCCACCAGCTCGGGCGGGACAGGGTACTATGGCTACACCTTC